Sequencing of this T cell receptor beta chain was carried out in a study of cytomegalovirus exposure and HLA in healthy donors. The overall study: Across roughly 400 genotyped donors, roughly 85% landed in the Caucasian-associated ancestry cluster.

Both 60 Vbeta primers and 13 Jbeta primers went into the PCR. Profiled with immunoSEQ multiplex PCR; TCRdb holds only in-frame clones, not every one. The sample has under 200,000 clones; roughly 83% are singletons. General study results and limits: Cytomegalovirus status was reportedly diagnosed by the classifier with high specificity and sensitivity.

With respect to this clone: Its specificity is not known.

Trimming removed 0 bases from V and 7 bases from J, with 15 bases in between. Germline V gene lookup returns CDR1 MNHEY and CDR2 SVGAGI. CDR3 length equals 16 residues. The sequence came from a male donor in good health and CMV-seropositive. Sequenced input: PBMCs. The chain carries TRBV6-5 and TRBJ2-2, with a tentative D call TRBD2 (6 bases). The CDR3 loop is CASSYSSATRSGELFF. The CDR3 nucleotides read TGTGCCAGCAGTTACTCGTCCGCGACTAGAAGCGGGGAGCTGTTTTTT.